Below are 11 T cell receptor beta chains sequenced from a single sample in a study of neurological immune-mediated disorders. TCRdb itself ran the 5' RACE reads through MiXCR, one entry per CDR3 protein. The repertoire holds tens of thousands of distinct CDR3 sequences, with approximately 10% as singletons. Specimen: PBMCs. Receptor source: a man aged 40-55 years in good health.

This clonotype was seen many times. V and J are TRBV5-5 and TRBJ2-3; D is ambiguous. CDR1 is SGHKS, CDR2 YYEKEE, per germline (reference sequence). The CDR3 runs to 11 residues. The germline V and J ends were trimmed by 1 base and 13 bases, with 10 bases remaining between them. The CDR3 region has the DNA TGTGCCAGCAGCTTGCCCTCTGTGGAGTATTTT. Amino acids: CASSLPSVEYF.

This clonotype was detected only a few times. The CDR3 bases are TGCAGCGGAAGACACAATGAGCAGTTCTTC. Protein: CSGRHNEQFF. The J gene is TRBJ2-1, the V gene TRBV29-1; no definite D call. Germline CDR1 reads SQVTM; CDR2 reads ANQGSEA. The CDR3 spans 10 residues. V was shortened by 7 bases and J by 5 bases, with 6 bases between the two germline ends.

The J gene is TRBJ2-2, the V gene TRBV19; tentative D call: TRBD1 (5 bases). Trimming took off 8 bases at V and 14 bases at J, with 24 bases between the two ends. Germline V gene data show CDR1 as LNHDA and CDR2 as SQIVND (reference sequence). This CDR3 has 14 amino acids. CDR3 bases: TGTGCCAGTTGGCCCGACAGCAACACCGTGGATCTGTTTTTT. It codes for CASWPDSNTVDLFF.

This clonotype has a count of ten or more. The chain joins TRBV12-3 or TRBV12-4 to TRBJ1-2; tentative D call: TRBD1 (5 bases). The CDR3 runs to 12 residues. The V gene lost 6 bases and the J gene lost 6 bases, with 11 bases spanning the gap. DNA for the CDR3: TGTGCCAGCAGCCCGGGGGTGGATGGCTACACCTTC. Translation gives CASSPGVDGYTF.

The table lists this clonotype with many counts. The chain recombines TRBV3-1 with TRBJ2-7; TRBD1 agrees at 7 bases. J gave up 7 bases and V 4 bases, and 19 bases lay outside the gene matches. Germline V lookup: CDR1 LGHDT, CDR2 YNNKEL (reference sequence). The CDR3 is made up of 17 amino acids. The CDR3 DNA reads TGTGCCAGCAGCCGCTACACGACAGGGTCGGTCGTGTGGGAGCAGTACTTC. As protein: CASSRYTTGSVVWEQYF.

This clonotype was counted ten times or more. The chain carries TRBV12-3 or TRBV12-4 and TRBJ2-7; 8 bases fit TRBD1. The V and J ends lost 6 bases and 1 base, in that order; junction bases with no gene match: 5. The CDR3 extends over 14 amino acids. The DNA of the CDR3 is TGTGCCAGCAGGCCACGGACAGGGTCCTACGAGCAGTACTTC. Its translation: CASRPRTGSYEQYF.

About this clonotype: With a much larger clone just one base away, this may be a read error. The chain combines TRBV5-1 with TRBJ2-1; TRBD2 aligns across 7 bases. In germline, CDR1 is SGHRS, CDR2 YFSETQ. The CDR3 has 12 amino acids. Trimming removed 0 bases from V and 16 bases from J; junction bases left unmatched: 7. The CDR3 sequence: CASSLVGGFQFF. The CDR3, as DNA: TGCGCCAGCAGCTTGGTCGGGGGGTTCCAATTCTTC.

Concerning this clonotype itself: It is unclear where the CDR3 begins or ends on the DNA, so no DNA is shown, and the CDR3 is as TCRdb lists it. CDR3 amino acids: CASSFYICSVLAGPSSYNEQFF. The rearrangement joins TRBV11-2 to TRBJ2-1; the D segment call TRBD2 is taken from the table without a DNA check. Including both end residues, the CDR3 is 22 amino acids long. Germline V gene sequence: CDR1 SGHAT, CDR2 FQNNGV.

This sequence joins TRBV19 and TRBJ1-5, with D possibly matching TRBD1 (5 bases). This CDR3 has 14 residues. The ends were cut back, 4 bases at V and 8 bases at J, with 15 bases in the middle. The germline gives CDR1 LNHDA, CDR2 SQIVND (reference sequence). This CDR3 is CASSTTDGAEPQHF. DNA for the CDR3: TGTGCCAGTAGTACTACCGACGGGGCAGAGCCCCAGCATTTT.

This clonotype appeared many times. The CDR3 loop reads CATSRANSPLHF. In DNA, the CDR3 is TGTGCCACCAGCAGAGCGAATTCACCCCTCCACTTT. The rearrangement uses TRBV15 and TRBJ1-6; D is unresolved. CDR1 LNHNV and CDR2 YYDKDF come from the germline V gene (reference sequence). The CDR3 length is 12 residues. Trimming shortened V by 1 base and J by 7 bases, and 2 bases separated the two germline ends.

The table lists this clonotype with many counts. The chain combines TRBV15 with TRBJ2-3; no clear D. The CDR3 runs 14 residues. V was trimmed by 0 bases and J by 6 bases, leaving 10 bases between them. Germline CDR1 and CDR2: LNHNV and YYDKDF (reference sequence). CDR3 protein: CATSRDGNSDTQYF. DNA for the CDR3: TGTGCCACCAGCAGAGATGGAAATTCCGATACGCAGTATTTT.